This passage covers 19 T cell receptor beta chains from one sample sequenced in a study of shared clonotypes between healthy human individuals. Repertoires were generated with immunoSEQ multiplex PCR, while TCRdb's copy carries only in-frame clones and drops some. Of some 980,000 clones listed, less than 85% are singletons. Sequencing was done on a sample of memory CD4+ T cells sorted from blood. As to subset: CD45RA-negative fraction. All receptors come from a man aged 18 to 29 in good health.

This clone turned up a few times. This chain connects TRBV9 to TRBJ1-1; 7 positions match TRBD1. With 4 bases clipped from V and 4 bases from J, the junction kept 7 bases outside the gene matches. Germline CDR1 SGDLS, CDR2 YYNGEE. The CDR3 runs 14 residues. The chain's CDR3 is CASSPQQGSTEAFF. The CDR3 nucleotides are TGTGCCAGCAGCCCTCAACAGGGGTCCACTGAAGCTTTCTTT.

The CDR3 region is CASSLGQGMIYEQYF. In nucleotides, the CDR3 is TGTGCCAGTAGCCTGGGACAGGGAATGATATACGAGCAGTACTTC. The rearrangement uses TRBV19 and TRBJ2-7, with 9 nucleotides matching TRBD1. The CDR3 is made up of 15 amino acids. The germline CDR1 and CDR2 sequences are LNHDA and SQIVND (reference sequence). With 6 bases clipped from V and 4 bases from J, the junction kept 10 bases outside the gene matches.

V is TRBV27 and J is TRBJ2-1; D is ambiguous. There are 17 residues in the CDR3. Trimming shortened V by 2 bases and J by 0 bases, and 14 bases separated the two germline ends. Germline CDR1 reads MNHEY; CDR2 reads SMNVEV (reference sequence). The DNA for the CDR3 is TGTGCCAGCAGTTTAATGACAAGCCCTAGCTCCTACAATGAGCAGTTCTTC. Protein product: CASSLMTSPSSYNEQFF.

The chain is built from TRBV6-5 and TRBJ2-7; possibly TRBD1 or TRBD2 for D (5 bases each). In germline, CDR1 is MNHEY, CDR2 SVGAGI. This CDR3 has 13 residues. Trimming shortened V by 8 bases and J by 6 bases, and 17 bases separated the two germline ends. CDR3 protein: CASQAGQRGEQYF. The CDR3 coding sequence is TGTGCCAGCCAGGCTGGCCAGAGGGGCGAGCAGTACTTC.

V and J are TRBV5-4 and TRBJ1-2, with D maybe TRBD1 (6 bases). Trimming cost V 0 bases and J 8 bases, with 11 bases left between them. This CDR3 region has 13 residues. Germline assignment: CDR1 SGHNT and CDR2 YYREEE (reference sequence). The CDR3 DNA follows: TGTGCCAGCAGCTTGGATAGGACAGAAGGCTACACCTTC. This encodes CASSLDRTEGYTF.

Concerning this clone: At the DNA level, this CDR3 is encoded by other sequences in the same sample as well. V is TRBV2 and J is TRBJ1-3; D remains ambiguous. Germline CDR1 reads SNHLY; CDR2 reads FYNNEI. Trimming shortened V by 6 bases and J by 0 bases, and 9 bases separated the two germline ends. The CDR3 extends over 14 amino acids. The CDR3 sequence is CASSGPLSGNTIYF. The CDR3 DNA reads TGTGCCAGCAGCGGACCGCTCTCTGGAAACACCATATATTTT.

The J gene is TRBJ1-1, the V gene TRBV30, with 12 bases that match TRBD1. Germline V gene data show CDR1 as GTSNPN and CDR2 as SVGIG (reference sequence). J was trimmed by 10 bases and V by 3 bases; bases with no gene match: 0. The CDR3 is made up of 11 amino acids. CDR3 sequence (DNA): TGTGCCTGGAGGGGACAGGGGGCAGCTTTCTTT. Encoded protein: CAWRGQGAAFF.

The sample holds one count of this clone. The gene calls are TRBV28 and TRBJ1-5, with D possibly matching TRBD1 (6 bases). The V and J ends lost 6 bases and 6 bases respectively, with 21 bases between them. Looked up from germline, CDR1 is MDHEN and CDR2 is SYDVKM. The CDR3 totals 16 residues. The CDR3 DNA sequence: TGTGCCAGCAGCCGTAGGTCAGGCCTAGGGGGTCAGCCCCAGCATTTT. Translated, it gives CASSRRSGLGGQPQHF. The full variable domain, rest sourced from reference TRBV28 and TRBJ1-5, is DVKVTQSSRYLVKRTGEKVFLECVQDMDHENMFWYRQDPGLGLRLIYFSYDVKMKEKGDIPEGYSVSREKKERFSLILESASTNQTSMYLCASSRRSGLGGQPQHFGDGTRLSIL.

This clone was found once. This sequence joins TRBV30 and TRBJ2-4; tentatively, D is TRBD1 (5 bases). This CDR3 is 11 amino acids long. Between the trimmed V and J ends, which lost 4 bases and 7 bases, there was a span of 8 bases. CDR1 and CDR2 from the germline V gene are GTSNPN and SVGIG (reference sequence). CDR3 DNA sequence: TGTGCCTGGACAGGGAACAACATTCAGTACTTC. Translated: CAWTGNNIQYF.

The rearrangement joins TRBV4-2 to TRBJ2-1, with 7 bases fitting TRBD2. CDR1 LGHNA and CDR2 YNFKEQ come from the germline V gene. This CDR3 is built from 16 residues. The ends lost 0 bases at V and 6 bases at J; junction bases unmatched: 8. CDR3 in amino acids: CASSQEASGVFNEQFF. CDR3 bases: TGTGCCAGCAGCCAAGAGGCCAGCGGGGTCTTCAATGAGCAGTTCTTC.

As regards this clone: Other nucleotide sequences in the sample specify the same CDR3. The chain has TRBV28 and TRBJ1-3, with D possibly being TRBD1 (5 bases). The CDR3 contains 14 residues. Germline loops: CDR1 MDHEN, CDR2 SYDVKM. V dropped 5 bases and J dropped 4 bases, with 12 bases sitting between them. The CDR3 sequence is CASSAPGQGNTIYF. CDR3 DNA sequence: TGTGCCAGCAGTGCGCCCGGACAAGGAAACACCATATATTTT.

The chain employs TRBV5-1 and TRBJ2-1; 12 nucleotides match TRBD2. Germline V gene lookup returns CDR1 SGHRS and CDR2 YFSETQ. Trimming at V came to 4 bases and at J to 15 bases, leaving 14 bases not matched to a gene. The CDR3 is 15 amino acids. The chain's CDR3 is CASSPRLAGDQGRFF. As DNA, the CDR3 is TGCGCCAGCAGCCCACGACTAGCGGGGGACCAGGGTCGGTTCTTC.

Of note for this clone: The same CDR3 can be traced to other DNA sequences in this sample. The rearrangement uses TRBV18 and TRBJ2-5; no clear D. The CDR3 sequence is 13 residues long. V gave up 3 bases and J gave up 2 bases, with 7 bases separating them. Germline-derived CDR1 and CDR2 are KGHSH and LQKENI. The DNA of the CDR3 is TGTGCCAGCTCACCGAACAGACAAGAGACCCAGTACTTC. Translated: CASSPNRQETQYF.

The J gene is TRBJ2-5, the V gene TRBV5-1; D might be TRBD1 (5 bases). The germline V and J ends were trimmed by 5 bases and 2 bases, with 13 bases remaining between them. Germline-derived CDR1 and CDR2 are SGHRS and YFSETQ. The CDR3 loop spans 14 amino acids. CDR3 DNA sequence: TGCGCCAGCAGTACAGGATCGACTCAAGAGACCCAGTACTTC. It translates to CASSTGSTQETQYF.

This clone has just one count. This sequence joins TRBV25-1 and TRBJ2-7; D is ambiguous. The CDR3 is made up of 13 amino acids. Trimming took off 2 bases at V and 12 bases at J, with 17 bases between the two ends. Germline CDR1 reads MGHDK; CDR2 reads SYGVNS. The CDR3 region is CASSETDGGRWYF. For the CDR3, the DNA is TGTGCCAGCAGTGAAACGGACGGTGGAAGGTGGTACTTC.

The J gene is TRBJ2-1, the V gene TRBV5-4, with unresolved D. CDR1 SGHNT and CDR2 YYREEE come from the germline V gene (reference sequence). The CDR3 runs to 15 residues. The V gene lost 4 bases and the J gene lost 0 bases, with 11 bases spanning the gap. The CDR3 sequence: CASSTPPGSYNEQFF. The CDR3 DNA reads TGTGCCAGCAGCACACCACCCGGCTCCTACAATGAGCAGTTCTTC.

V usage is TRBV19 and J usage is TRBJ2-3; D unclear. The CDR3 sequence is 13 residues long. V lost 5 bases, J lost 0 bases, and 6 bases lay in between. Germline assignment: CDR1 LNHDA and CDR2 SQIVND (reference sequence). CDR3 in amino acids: CASSFPSTDTQYF. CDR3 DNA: TGTGCCAGTAGTTTTCCTAGCACAGATACGCAGTATTTT.

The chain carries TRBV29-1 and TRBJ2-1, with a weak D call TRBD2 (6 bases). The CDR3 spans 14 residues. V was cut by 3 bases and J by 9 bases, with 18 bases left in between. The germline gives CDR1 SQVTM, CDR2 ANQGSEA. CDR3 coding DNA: TGCAGCGTTGACGGGCGTGGCGGGGTGATTGAGCAGTTCTTC. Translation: CSVDGRGGVIEQFF.

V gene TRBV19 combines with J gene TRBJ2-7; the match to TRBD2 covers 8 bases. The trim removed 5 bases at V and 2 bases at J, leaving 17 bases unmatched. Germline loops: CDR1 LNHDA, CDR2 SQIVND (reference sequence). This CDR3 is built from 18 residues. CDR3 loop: CASSLQSLSGGPTYEQYF. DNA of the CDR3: TGTGCCAGTAGTCTTCAGTCCCTCAGCGGGGGTCCCACCTACGAGCAGTACTTC.